The 30 T cell receptor beta chains given below trace back to one sample, sequenced in a study of T cells in tuberculosis. Profiled with immunoSEQ multiplex PCR; TCRdb holds only in-frame clones, not every one. The data contain about 30,000 clones, 90% of them seen just once; the ten biggest clones take up approximately 5.9%. Sequencing used PBMCs. These receptors were taken from a donor aged 10 to 29 with latent tuberculosis or without tuberculosis infection.

The chain combines TRBV6-5 with TRBJ2-2, with D possibly being TRBD1 (6 bases). CDR1 and CDR2 from the germline V gene are MNHEY and SVGAGI. The CDR3 runs to 14 residues. The V end lost 6 bases, the J end lost 7 bases, and 15 bases lay between the germline ends. CDR3 sequence: CASSDPTGNGELFF. CDR3 in DNA: TGTGCCAGCAGCGATCCAACAGGGAACGGGGAGCTGTTTTTT.

The rearrangement links TRBV27 to TRBJ2-1; TRBD2 matches at 9 bases. The CDR3 extends over 14 amino acids. Germline lookup yields CDR1 MNHEY and CDR2 SMNVEV (reference sequence). Trimming at V came to 5 bases and at J to 7 bases, leaving 6 bases not matched to a gene. The CDR3 protein is CASSGGGARNEQFF. In DNA form, the CDR3 reads TGTGCCAGCAGTGGCGGGGGGGCCAGAAATGAGCAGTTCTTC.

The rearrangement uses TRBV7-9 and TRBJ1-1, with 7 bases that match TRBD1. Germline values: CDR1 SEHNR, CDR2 FQNEAQ (reference sequence). The V segment lost 5 bases and the J segment 7 bases; nucleotides outside the gene matches: 10. The CDR3 totals 14 residues. As DNA, the CDR3 is TGTGCCAGCAGCCAGCCGGGGACAGCTATTGAAGCTTTCTTT. The encoded protein is CASSQPGTAIEAFF.

This clone was observed a single time. Written as DNA, the CDR3 is TGTGCCAGCTCACCACCGGCAACTAAAGAGACCCAGTACTTC. Protein: CASSPPATKETQYF. The V call is TRBV18, the J call TRBJ2-5; D is unclear. Germline lookup yields CDR1 KGHSH and CDR2 LQKENI. The CDR3 contains 14 residues. V was pared by 0 bases and J by 3 bases, with 8 bases between.

The chain combines TRBV9 with TRBJ2-3; 12 bases agree with TRBD2. The CDR3 covers 17 residues. CDR1 and CDR2 (germline): SGDLS, YYNGEE. Trimming removed 0 bases from V and 3 bases from J; junction bases left unmatched: 5. The CDR3: CASSVGLTSGGTDTQYF. CDR3 bases: TGTGCCAGCAGCGTAGGACTGACTAGCGGGGGAACAGATACGCAGTATTTT. The full variable domain, its missing parts supplied by reference TRBV9 and TRBJ2-3, is DSGVTQTPKHLITATGQRVTLRCSPRSGDLSVYWYQQSLDQGLQFLIQYYNGEERAKGNILERFSAQQFPDLHSELNLSSLELGDSALYFCASSVGLTSGGTDTQYFGPGTRLTVL.

V gene TRBV29-1 combines with J gene TRBJ2-4; maybe TRBD2 (6 bases). V lost 3 bases to trimming and J lost 6 bases, with 9 bases between them. The CDR3 is 12 amino acids. Germline V CDR1 and CDR2: SQVTM, ANQGSEA. For the CDR3, the DNA is TGCAGCGTTGACGGGGGATCAAACATTCAGTACTTC. Translating gives CSVDGGSNIQYF.

The chain has TRBV6-5 and TRBJ2-1; TRBD2 might be the D (5 bases). Germline V gene lookup returns CDR1 MNHEY and CDR2 SVGAGI. V lost 6 bases and J 5 bases, leaving 14 bases between the germline ends. The CDR3 spans 14 residues. CDR3 residues: CASSGRVGDNEQFF. Here the CDR3 DNA reads TGTGCCAGCAGCGGGCGCGTCGGGGACAATGAGCAGTTCTTC.

The chain is built from TRBV19 and TRBJ2-3; a possible D gene is TRBD1 (5 bases). V shed 9 bases and J shed 2 bases, with 15 bases lying between them. Germline CDR1 and CDR2: LNHDA and SQIVND (reference sequence). The CDR3 runs 14 residues. The CDR3 is CASRRGGTTDTQYF. The CDR3 nucleotides read TGTGCCAGCAGAAGGGGCGGAACCACAGATACGCAGTATTTT.

V usage is TRBV5-6 and J usage is TRBJ1-2; no clear D. CDR3 length equals 14 residues. Trimming left V 0 bases short and J 3 bases short, with 9 bases between. The V gene's germline CDR1 is SGHDT and CDR2 YYEEEE. The CDR3 coding sequence is TGTGCCAGCAGCTTGGGCAGGAGGGACTATGGCTACACCTTC. Its protein product is CASSLGRRDYGYTF.

This rearrangement joins TRBV10-1 to TRBJ1-4; 11 bases are shared with TRBD1. Per germline, CDR1 WNHNN and CDR2 SYGVQD (reference sequence). CDR3 length equals 17 residues. V shed 6 bases, J shed 0 bases, and the junction held 6 bases outside the gene matches. CDR3 bases: TGCGCCAGCAGATGGGACAGGGGGGAGGCAACTAATGAAAAACTGTTTTTT. Translation: CASRWDRGEATNEKLFF.

The chain carries TRBV28 and TRBJ2-3; 10 positions agree with TRBD2. Germline-derived CDR1 and CDR2 are MDHEN and SYDVKM. V was pared by 5 bases and J by 8 bases, with 16 bases of the junction left unmatched. The CDR3 spans 17 residues. In DNA form, the CDR3 reads TGTGCCAGCAGTGACACCTTTTCGGGACTAGCGAGAGGTACGCAGTATTTT. It specifies CASSDTFSGLARGTQYF.

The V call is TRBV7-2, the J call TRBJ2-7, with 10 bases fitting TRBD2. Germline CDR1 and CDR2: SGHTA and FQGNSA. With V trimmed by 5 bases and J by 3 bases, 7 bases remained unmatched. The CDR3 is 15 amino acids. The chain's CDR3 is CASSGGLAANYEQYF. The CDR3 DNA follows: TGTGCCAGCAGCGGCGGACTAGCGGCCAACTACGAGCAGTACTTC.

The chain employs TRBV5-6 and TRBJ2-5; maybe TRBD1 (5 bases). Looked up from germline, CDR1 is SGHDT and CDR2 is YYEEEE. The CDR3 consists of 13 residues. V shed 0 bases and J shed 5 bases, with 8 bases lying between them. CDR3 in DNA: TGTGCCAGCAGCTTGGGGGGCGAGGAGACCCAGTACTTC. Its protein is CASSLGGEETQYF.

CDR3 nucleotide sequence: TGTGCCAGCAGCTCCTCTAGCGGGCACTCTACGACCCAGTACTTC. Protein product: CASSSSSGHSTTQYF. The V call is TRBV7-2, the J call TRBJ2-5; 8 bases are a match to TRBD2. CDR1 is SGHTA, CDR2 FQGNSA, per germline. J gave up 7 bases and V 4 bases, and 11 bases lay outside the gene matches. The length of the CDR3 is 15 residues.

This rearrangement joins TRBV2 to TRBJ1-2; weak D call: TRBD1 (6 bases). The V gene's germline CDR1 is SNHLY and CDR2 FYNNEI. V lost 6 bases, J lost 8 bases, and 19 bases lay in between. The CDR3 has 14 amino acids. The CDR3 DNA follows: TGTGCCAGCAGCGACCGGGACACCTCTGGGGGCTACACCTTC. This codes for CASSDRDTSGGYTF.

The chain employs TRBV2 and TRBJ2-1, with D perhaps matching TRBD2 (5 bases). V shed 3 bases and J shed 9 bases, with 27 bases lying between them. The CDR3 is made up of 18 amino acids. Germline CDR1 and CDR2: SNHLY and FYNNEI. CDR3 bases: TGTGCCAGCAGTGATTGGGCAGCCAAGACGGGCCACGGGATTGAGCAGTTCTTC. Translation gives CASSDWAAKTGHGIEQFF. The variable domain in full, completed from reference TRBV2 and TRBJ2-1, reads EPEVTQTPSHQVTQMGQEVILRCVPISNHLYFYWYRQILGQKVEFLVSFYNNEISEKSEIFDDQFSVERPDGSNFTLKIRSTKLEDSAMYFCASSDWAAKTGHGIEQFFGPGTRLTVL.

This chain joins TRBV7-8 and TRBJ1-2; a possible D gene is TRBD1 (6 bases). The CDR3 is 16 residues long. Germline V gene lookup returns CDR1 SGHVS and CDR2 FQNEAQ. V lost 3 bases and J 4 bases, leaving 18 bases between the germline ends. CDR3 sequence: CASSLAGGGHSYGYTF. As DNA, the CDR3 is TGTGCCAGCAGCTTGGCCGGGGGGGGGCATAGCTATGGCTACACCTTC. The full variable domain, rest sourced from reference TRBV7-8 and TRBJ1-2, is GAGVSQSPRYKVAKRGQDVALRCDPISGHVSLFWYQQALGQGPEFLTYFQNEAQLDKSGLPSDRFFAERPEGSVSTLKIQRTQQEDSAVYLCASSLAGGGHSYGYTFGSGTRLTVV.

V usage is TRBV7-4 and J usage is TRBJ2-1, with 11 bases identical to TRBD2. V lost 6 bases and J lost 7; bases outside the gene matches: 11. CDR1 is SGHVT, CDR2 SQSDAQ, per germline. CDR3 length: 16 residues. The CDR3 DNA is TGTGCCAGCAGTCCCGTAGCGGGGGGGCTGTATAATGAGCAGTTCTTC. Amino acid sequence: CASSPVAGGLYNEQFF.

The V call is TRBV7-9, the J call TRBJ2-3; no clear D. The CDR3 covers 16 residues. CDR1 is SEHNR, CDR2 FQNEAQ, per germline (reference sequence). V dropped 4 bases and J dropped 2 bases, with 16 bases sitting between them. DNA of the CDR3: TGTGCCAGCAGCTACCGAAGCAACCCCACCACAGATACGCAGTATTTT. Amino acid sequence: CASSYRSNPTTDTQYF.

This clone was seen only once. V gene TRBV11-2 combines with J gene TRBJ2-7; TRBD1 matches at 10 bases. V lost 1 base to trimming and J lost 4 bases; unmatched junction nucleotides: 10. The CDR3 consists of 17 residues. The V gene's germline CDR1 is SGHAT and CDR2 FQNNGV. The CDR3 reads CASSLARDRGWRYEQYF. CDR3 DNA sequence: TGTGCCAGCAGCTTAGCCCGGGACAGGGGATGGCGGTACGAGCAGTACTTC. Using reference TRBV11-2 and TRBJ2-7 for the parts outside the CDR3, the full variable domain is EAGVAQSPRYKIIEKRQSVAFWCNPISGHATLYWYQQILGQGPKLLIQFQNNGVVDDSQLPKDRFSAERLKGVDSTLKIQPAKLEDSAVYLCASSLARDRGWRYEQYFGPGTRLTVT.

This clone appeared once. This chain uses TRBV5-1 with TRBJ1-1; D gene ambiguous. The CDR3 runs 14 residues. Between the trimmed V and J ends, which lost 0 bases and 1 base, there was a span of 7 bases. In germline, CDR1 is SGHRS, CDR2 YFSETQ. As DNA, the CDR3 is TGCGCCAGCAGCTTGGTGGCCGCGAACACTGAAGCTTTCTTT. This encodes CASSLVAANTEAFF. Together with reference TRBV5-1 and TRBJ1-1, the CDR3 gives the full variable domain: KAGVTQTPRYLIKTRGQQVTLSCSPISGHRSVSWYQQTPGQGLQFLFEYFSETQRNKGNFPGRFSGRQFSNSRSEMNVSTLELGDSALYLCASSLVAANTEAFFGQGTRLTVV.

The V gene is TRBV11-2, the J gene TRBJ1-5; a weak D match, TRBD1 (6 bases). The V gene's germline CDR1 is SGHAT and CDR2 FQNNGV. V lost 1 base, J lost 0 bases, and 13 bases lay in between. The CDR3 spans 17 residues. DNA of the CDR3: TGTGCCAGCAGCTTAGGGGGTGGACAGCATAGCAATCAGCCCCAGCATTTT. It translates to CASSLGGGQHSNQPQHF.

The chain uses TRBV28 and TRBJ2-5; 8 bases line up with TRBD2. The V gene end was trimmed by 5 bases and the J gene end by 7 bases; junction bases not matched to a gene: 15. Germline-derived CDR1 and CDR2 are MDHEN and SYDVKM. The CDR3 sequence is 16 residues long. The CDR3 DNA is TGTGCCAGCAGTCGGGTCCGCGCGGGGGGCGTCGGGACCCAGTACTTC. As protein: CASSRVRAGGVGTQYF.

The rearrangement uses TRBV9 and TRBJ2-7; 14 positions agree with TRBD2. V lost 4 bases, J lost 7 bases, and 7 bases stayed unmatched. CDR1 SGDLS and CDR2 YYNGEE come from the germline V gene. The CDR3 runs 15 residues. The CDR3 DNA reads TGTGCCAGCAGCCCGGGACTAGCGGGGGAGAAGGAGCAGTACTTC. It yields the protein CASSPGLAGEKEQYF.

The CDR3: CASSFDDRDNYGYTF. DNA of the CDR3: TGTGCCAGCAGTTTTGACGACAGGGATAACTATGGCTACACCTTC. This chain links TRBV28 with TRBJ1-2; 7 positions agree with TRBD1. V was clipped by 3 bases and J by 1 base; unmatched bases: 5. CDR1 is MDHEN and CDR2 is SYDVKM in the germline V gene. CDR3 length: 15 residues.

This chain connects TRBV4-1 to TRBJ2-5, with no clear D. The germline gives CDR1 MGHRA, CDR2 YSYEKL. The ends were cut back, 0 bases at V and 2 bases at J, with 10 bases in the middle. CDR3 size: 15 residues. The CDR3 loop is CASSQDPGSQETQYF. The CDR3 DNA reads TGCGCCAGCAGCCAAGATCCAGGAAGTCAAGAGACCCAGTACTTC.

This chain joins TRBV7-6 and TRBJ2-6; maybe TRBD1 (5 bases). Germline CDR1 is SGHVS and CDR2 is FNYEAQ. The V gene lost 1 base and the J gene lost 0 bases, with 13 bases spanning the gap. The CDR3 loop spans 18 amino acids. CDR3 loop: CASSLGAGIRSGANVLTF. The CDR3, as DNA: TGTGCCAGCAGCTTAGGGGCAGGGATTCGCTCTGGGGCCAACGTCCTGACTTTC.

J is TRBJ2-2 and V is TRBV10-2, with D unresolved. CDR1 and CDR2 from the germline V gene are WSHSY and SAAADI. The CDR3 has 16 amino acids. Deletions cut 0 bases from V and 2 bases from J, with 10 bases between. The CDR3 nucleotides read TGCGCCAGCAGTGAGTCTTGGGCTCCTAACACCGGGGAGCTGTTTTTT. Its translation: CASSESWAPNTGELFF.

V usage is TRBV27 and J usage is TRBJ1-1; D unclear. The CDR3 runs 13 residues. V was trimmed by 6 bases and J by 1 base, leaving 9 bases between them. The germline gives CDR1 MNHEY, CDR2 SMNVEV (reference sequence). For the CDR3, the DNA is TGTGCCAGCAGGGCTTTGGCGAACACTGAAGCTTTCTTT. Protein product: CASRALANTEAFF.

The rearrangement links TRBV7-7 to TRBJ2-5; perhaps TRBD2 as D (5 bases). The CDR3 has 15 residues. Germline V gene data show CDR1 as SSHAT and CDR2 as FNYEAQ (reference sequence). Trimming stripped 5 bases from V and 2 bases from J, with 15 bases between. This chain's CDR3 is CASSHDMGRQETQYF. The CDR3 coding sequence is TGTGCCAGCAGCCATGACATGGGGAGACAAGAGACCCAGTACTTC.